A selection of T cell receptor beta chains follows, all from one sample in a study of blood T cell repertoires in COVID-19. TCRdb's copy holds only in-frame clones and misses some; the assay was immunoSEQ multiplex PCR. Of some 370,000 clones listed, 80% to 90% are singletons. Sequenced input: peripheral blood. The receptors originated from a man aged 35 to 55 with acute or convalescent COVID-19. Each CDR3 is given with its conserved first and last residue. A D gene is named only where the DNA matches it firmly. Expanded clones are given a class, and other clones once, few, many or no size at all.

CASSQTTVDTQYF TGTGCCAGCAGCCAAACGACTGTAGATACGCAGTATTTT - TRBJ2-3 - TRBV14
CASSSGSGGNIQYF TGTGCCAGCAGCTCGGGGTCAGGGGGAAACATTCAGTACTTC TRBD1 TRBJ2-4 - TRBV5-4
CATSAGDSYYEQYF TGTGCCACCTCAGCTGGGGACAGCTACTACGAGCAGTACTTC TRBD1 TRBJ2-7 - TRBV10-3
CAISERDRNTEAFF TGTGCCATCAGTGAACGGGACAGGAACACTGAAGCTTTCTTT TRBD1 TRBJ1-1 - TRBV10-3
CASSSGLAEPSKFF TGTGCCAGCAGTTCGGGACTAGCGGAGCCTAGTAAGTTCTTC TRBD2 TRBJ2-1 - TRBV5-4
CASGRVNTGELFF TGTGCCTCTGGCAGGGTGAACACCGGGGAGCTGTTTTTT - TRBJ2-2 few TRBV19
CATSDAGIIGQDGYTF TGTGCCACCAGTGACGCCGGAATTATTGGACAGGATGGCTACACCTTC TRBD1 TRBJ1-2 - TRBV24-1
CASSEGTGRDYGYTF TGTGCCAGCAGCGAAGGGACAGGTCGGGACTATGGCTACACCTTC TRBD1 TRBJ1-2 - TRBV4-2
CASSLSELYEQYF TGTGCCAGCAGTTTGTCCGAGCTCTACGAGCAGTACTTC - TRBJ2-7 - TRBV28
CASSWKGQGNEQYF TGTGCCAGCAGCTGGAAAGGACAGGGGAACGAGCAGTACTTC TRBD1 TRBJ2-7 - TRBV7-9
CAWSVLSVNTDTQYF TGTGCCTGGAGTGTATTGAGCGTAAACACAGATACGCAGTATTTT - TRBJ2-3 - TRBV30
CASSHGLAGFYEQYF TGCGCCAGCAGCCATGGACTAGCGGGATTCTACGAGCAGTACTTC TRBD2 TRBJ2-7 - TRBV4-1
CASSKDRGRLDYGYTF TGTGCCAGCAGCAAGGACAGGGGGCGCTTGGACTATGGCTACACCTTC - TRBJ1-2 once TRBV21-1
CASQGLGEQYF TGTGCCAGTCAGGGATTGGGGGAGCAGTACTTC - TRBJ2-7 once TRBV19
CSLDNGYGYTF TGCAGCCTCGACAATGGCTATGGCTACACCTTC - TRBJ1-2 - TRBV29-1
CASSLGGKDYGYTF TGTGCCAGCAGCTTAGGAGGGAAGGACTATGGCTACACCTTC - TRBJ1-2 - TRBV7-2
CASSLRRTLNTEAFF TGTGCCAGCAGTTTGAGGCGGACACTTAACACTGAAGCTTTCTTT - TRBJ1-1 - TRBV28
CASSPGPGQGRFETQYF TGTGCCAGCAGCCCCGGGCCGGGACAGGGCAGATTCGAGACCCAGTACTTC TRBD1 TRBJ2-5 - TRBV7-2
CASSIDPGTGRSMNTEAFF TGTGCCAGTAGTATAGATCCCGGGACAGGGCGCTCCATGAACACTGAAGCTTTCTTT TRBD1 TRBJ1-1 - TRBV19
CASSRVAGFMYEQFF TGCGCCAGCAGCAGGGTAGCGGGATTTATGTATGAGCAGTTCTTC TRBD2 TRBJ2-1 - TRBV5-1
CASSPQPGLAVGELFF TGTGCCAGCAGCCCCCAACCGGGACTAGCTGTCGGGGAGCTGTTTTTT TRBD2 TRBJ2-2 - TRBV5-6
CASSVQGGANEKLFF TGTGCCAGCAGCGTACAGGGGGGAGCTAATGAAAAACTGTTTTTT TRBD1 TRBJ1-4 - TRBV9
CASRGEGYTEAFF TGTGCCAGCAGAGGGGAGGGATACACTGAAGCTTTCTTT - TRBJ1-1 - TRBV28
CASSSTIRDRNSPLHF TGTGCCAGCAGCAGCACAATCCGGGACAGGAATTCACCCCTCCACTTT TRBD1 TRBJ1-6 - TRBV13
CASSFGGAHEQYF TGTGCCAGCAGTTTTGGGGGGGCCCACGAGCAGTACTTC - TRBJ2-7 few TRBV9
CASSQEGTSGSNEQFF TGTGCCAGCAGCCAAGAAGGCACTAGCGGGAGCAATGAGCAGTTCTTC TRBD2 TRBJ2-1 - TRBV3-1/TRBV3-2
CASSPNQGTDTQYF TGTGCCAGCTCACCGAACCAGGGTACAGATACGCAGTATTTT - TRBJ2-3 - TRBV18
CASSYFAGRPYEQYF TGTGCCAGCAGTTATTTTGCAGGGAGGCCCTACGAGCAGTACTTC - TRBJ2-7 - TRBV6-5
CASSQQGGGNQPQHF TGTGCCAGCAGTCAGCAGGGTGGGGGCAATCAGCCCCAGCATTTT - TRBJ1-5 - TRBV28
CASSLGHRTGELFF TGTGCCAGCAGCTTAGGACACAGAACCGGGGAGCTGTTTTTT - TRBJ2-2 - TRBV7-9
CASSFVGVSTDTQYF TGTGCCAGCAGTTTTGTCGGGGTTAGCACAGATACGCAGTATTTT - TRBJ2-3 - TRBV27
CASSRDRSSGNTIYF TGTGCCAGCAGCCGGGACAGGAGCTCTGGAAACACCATATATTTT TRBD1 TRBJ1-3 - TRBV2
CASNAQGGGYTF TGTGCCAGCAATGCACAGGGCGGCGGCTACACCTTC - TRBJ1-2 once TRBV28
CASSLGQVSNQPQHF TGTGCCAGCAGCTTGGGACAGGTTAGCAATCAGCCCCAGCATTTT TRBD1 TRBJ1-5 - TRBV7-9
CASTEGVGSLFF TGTGCCAGCACCGAGGGTGTCGGAAGTCTGTTTTTT - TRBJ1-4 - TRBV12-3/TRBV12-4
CASSLFDRGLSGYGYTF TGTGCCAGCAGCTTATTTGACAGGGGGCTTTCGGGCTATGGCTACACCTTC TRBD1 TRBJ1-2 - TRBV7-3
CASSYSSKGEYGYTF TGTGCCAGCAGTTACTCGAGTAAGGGGGAATATGGCTACACCTTC - TRBJ1-2 - TRBV6-6
CAWSVGLAGNNEQFF TGTGCCTGGAGTGTGGGACTAGCGGGAAACAATGAGCAGTTCTTC TRBD2 TRBJ2-1 - TRBV30
CASSSTAIPRTELDQPQHF TGTGCCAGTAGTTCCACAGCAATCCCCCGCACAGAACTCGATCAGCCCCAGCATTTT - TRBJ1-5 - TRBV19
CASSLWGREAFF TGCGCCAGCAGCCTCTGGGGGCGGGAAGCTTTCTTT - TRBJ1-1 - TRBV4-1
CASSIRGGRNYGYTF TGTGCCAGTAGTATTAGGGGAGGACGGAACTATGGCTACACCTTC - TRBJ1-2 - TRBV19
CASSKPEGIGNTEAFF TGTGCCAGCAGTAAACCGGAGGGGATAGGGAACACTGAAGCTTTCTTT - TRBJ1-1 - TRBV6-2/TRBV6-3
CASRDGQGSGYTF TGTGCCAGCAGGGACGGACAGGGAAGCGGCTACACCTTC TRBD1 TRBJ1-2 - TRBV28
CASSGWDRGAGQPQHF TGTGCCAGCAGTGGGTGGGACAGGGGCGCGGGTCAGCCCCAGCATTTT TRBD1 TRBJ1-5 - TRBV2
CASSLYTSGSYEQYF TGCGCCAGCAGCTTGTATACTAGCGGGAGCTACGAGCAGTACTTC TRBD2 TRBJ2-7 once TRBV5-1
CASSQDPGAKGNQPQHF TGTGCCAGCAGCCAAGATCCGGGAGCAAAAGGGAATCAGCCCCAGCATTTT - TRBJ1-5 - TRBV3-1/TRBV3-2
CASGQSLNTEAFF TGCGCCAGCGGACAGTCTTTGAACACTGAAGCTTTCTTT - TRBJ1-1 - TRBV5-1
CASSPGGAGGPDTQYF TGTGCCAGTAGCCCAGGCGGGGCGGGGGGGCCAGATACGCAGTATTTT TRBD2 TRBJ2-3 - TRBV19
CASRQREYSNQPQHF TGTGCCAGTAGGCAACGGGAATATAGCAATCAGCCCCAGCATTTT - TRBJ1-5 - TRBV19
CASSWAGARVNYGYTF TGTGCCAGCAGCTGGGCAGGGGCGCGGGTCAACTATGGCTACACCTTC - TRBJ1-2 - TRBV7-9
CASSLRTEAFF TGTGCCAGCAGTTTGAGGACTGAAGCTTTCTTT - TRBJ1-1 - TRBV12-3/TRBV12-4
CASYFRGGNSPLHF TGTGCCAGCTATTTCCGGGGAGGCAATTCACCCCTCCACTTT - TRBJ1-6 - TRBV28
CSVERTGTEQETQYF TGCAGCGTCGAACGCACTGGGACAGAACAAGAGACCCAGTACTTC TRBD1 TRBJ2-5 - TRBV29-1
CASSLEGGPYEQYF TGTGCCAGCAGCTTAGAAGGCGGCCCCTACGAGCAGTACTTC - TRBJ2-7 - TRBV7-2
CASSDRFLSYGYTF TGTGCCAGCAGTGACAGGTTCCTTAGCTATGGCTACACCTTC - TRBJ1-2 - TRBV6-1